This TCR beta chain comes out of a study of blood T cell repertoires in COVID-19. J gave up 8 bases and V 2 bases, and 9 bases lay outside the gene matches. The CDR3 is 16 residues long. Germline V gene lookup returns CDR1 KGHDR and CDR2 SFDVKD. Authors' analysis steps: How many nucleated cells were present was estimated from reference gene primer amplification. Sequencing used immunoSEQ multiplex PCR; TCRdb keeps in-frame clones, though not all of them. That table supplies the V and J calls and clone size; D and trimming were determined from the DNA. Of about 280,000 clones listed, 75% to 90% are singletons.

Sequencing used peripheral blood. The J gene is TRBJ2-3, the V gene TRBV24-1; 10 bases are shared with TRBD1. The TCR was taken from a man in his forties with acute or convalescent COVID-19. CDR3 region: CATSDSGQGFRGTQYF. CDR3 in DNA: TGTGCCACCAGTGATTCGGGACAGGGGTTCAGGGGTACGCAGTATTTT.